A single sample gave rise to the 30 T cell receptor beta chains below, sequenced in a study of T cell responses to AZD1222 COVID-19 vaccine. This table comes from immunoSEQ multiplex PCR, and its TCRdb copy is limited to in-frame clones, with some not included. This table holds under 150,000 clones, approximately 88% found once. The sample was peripheral blood, taken on day 0 of AZD1222 vaccination. The source of these receptors is an adult in good health.

J is TRBJ1-6 and V is TRBV11-3, with D unclear. The CDR3 has 13 residues. Germline CDR1 and CDR2: SGHNT and YENEEA. The V and J ends lost 0 bases and 10 bases respectively, with 7 bases between them. The CDR3 region has the DNA TGTGCCAGCAGCTTAGACGAGGGATCACCCCTCCACTTT. This translates into CASSLDEGSPLHF.

The V and J genes are TRBV30 and TRBJ1-2; no firm D call. CDR1 is GTSNPN, CDR2 SVGIG, per germline (reference sequence). Trimming took 4 bases from V and 8 from J, leaving 20 bases between them. The CDR3 has 14 amino acids. As DNA, the CDR3 is TGTGCCTGGACCAGTTCGAACGTCCGAAAAGGCTACACCTTC. It is translated as CAWTSSNVRKGYTF.

In regard to this clone: Other nucleotide sequences from this sample produce the same CDR3. The gene calls are TRBV3-1 (or the pseudogene TRBV3-2) and TRBJ1-3; possible D gene TRBD1, 5 bases. This CDR3 region has 14 residues. V lost 2 bases to trimming and J lost 4 bases, with 9 bases between them. Germline assignment: CDR1 LGHDT and CDR2 YNNKEL (reference sequence). The CDR3 loop is CASSQSGSGNTIYF. CDR3 coding DNA: TGTGCCAGCAGCCAATCAGGGAGCGGAAACACCATATATTTT.

The chain combines TRBV5-3 with TRBJ2-2; a possible D gene is TRBD1 (6 bases). TRBV5-3 is sorted into the ORF group, with uncertain function. This CDR3 has 17 amino acids. Between the trimmed V and J ends, which lost 2 bases and 5 bases, there was a span of 19 bases. CDR3 region: CARSFPGTTRDTGELFF. The CDR3 nucleotides are TGTGCCAGAAGCTTCCCCGGGACAACCAGGGATACCGGGGAGCTGTTTTTT.

This chain connects TRBV5-4 to TRBJ2-1; D is perhaps TRBD1 or TRBD2 (6 bases each). This CDR3 has 13 residues. Germline-derived CDR1 and CDR2 are SGHNT and YYREEE (reference sequence). V was clipped by 4 bases and J by 9 bases, with 14 bases between them. The chain's CDR3 is CASSRDSRGEQFF. CDR3 in DNA: TGTGCCAGCAGCCGGGACTCCAGGGGTGAGCAGTTCTTC.

The chain recombines TRBV7-3 with TRBJ2-7, with D hard to call. CDR3 size: 14 residues. Germline lookup yields CDR1 SGHTA and CDR2 FQGTGA. The V end lost 5 bases, the J end lost 4 bases, and 15 bases lay between the germline ends. The CDR3 protein is CASSPQDGAYEQYF. The CDR3 region has the DNA TGTGCCAGCAGCCCTCAGGACGGTGCGTACGAGCAGTACTTC.

This sequence joins TRBV7-9 and TRBJ1-3; D not certain. V was trimmed by 2 bases and J by 4 bases, leaving 6 bases between them. The CDR3 consists of 13 residues. Germline values: CDR1 SEHNR, CDR2 FQNEAQ (reference sequence). The CDR3 sequence is CASSLMGGNTIYF. The CDR3 DNA is TGTGCCAGCAGCTTAATGGGGGGAAACACCATATATTTT.

J is TRBJ2-2 and V is TRBV7-9; no reliable D call. The germline gives CDR1 SEHNR, CDR2 FQNEAQ (reference sequence). V was clipped by 5 bases and J by 1 base, with 8 bases between them. CDR3 length: 14 residues. The CDR3 DNA reads TGTGCCAGCAGCCGTACAGAGAACACCGGGGAGCTGTTTTTT. Residues: CASSRTENTGELFF.

The rearrangement uses TRBV28 and TRBJ1-1; D uncertain. Trimming removed 1 base from V and 4 bases from J, with 10 bases in between. Germline CDR1 is MDHEN and CDR2 is SYDVKM. This CDR3 is 14 amino acids long. CDR3 sequence (DNA): TGTGCCAGCAGTTTATCATGGGTAGTCACTGAAGCTTTCTTT. Translated: CASSLSWVVTEAFF. The full variable domain, in which reference TRBV28 and TRBJ1-1 provide the parts outside the CDR3, is DVKVTQSSRYLVKRTGEKVFLECVQDMDHENMFWYRQDPGLGLRLIYFSYDVKMKEKGDIPEGYSVSREKKERFSLILESASTNQTSMYLCASSLSWVVTEAFFGQGTRLTVV.

The V gene is TRBV4-1, the J gene TRBJ1-1; 8 nucleotides line up with TRBD1. Trimming at V came to 0 bases and at J to 6 bases, leaving 15 bases not matched to a gene. Germline CDR1 reads MGHRA; CDR2 reads YSYEKL. The CDR3 runs to 18 residues. Here the CDR3 DNA reads TGCGCCAGCAGCCAAGATGGGAGGACAGGGCAGATGGCGGCTGAAGCTTTCTTT. Amino acids: CASSQDGRTGQMAAEAFF.

The chain uses TRBV7-2 and TRBJ2-7; TRBD2 aligns across 9 bases. CDR1 is SGHTA and CDR2 is FQGNSA in the germline V gene. The CDR3 is 12 amino acids. Unmatched junction bases numbered 0, after V lost 3 bases and J lost 6 bases. In nucleotides, the CDR3 is TGTGCCAGCAGCTTTAGCGGGGGCGAGCAGTACTTC. It yields the protein CASSFSGGEQYF.

This clone showed up just a few times. This chain connects TRBV7-3 to TRBJ2-1; 8 nucleotides align to TRBD2. Unmatched junction bases numbered 15, after V lost 2 bases and J lost 0 bases. This CDR3 spans 20 amino acids. CDR1 SGHTA and CDR2 FQGTGA come from the germline V gene. The CDR3 DNA reads TGTGCCAGCAGCTTAGACCCCCTCGAGCGGGGGCAGAGCTCCTACAATGAGCAGTTCTTC. It is translated as CASSLDPLERGQSSYNEQFF. The full variable domain, with the rest looked up from reference TRBV7-3 and TRBJ2-1, is GAGVSQTPSNKVTEKGKYVELRCDPISGHTALYWYRQSLGQGPEFLIYFQGTGAADDSGLPNDRFFAVRPEGSVSTLKIQRTERGDSAVYLCASSLDPLERGQSSYNEQFFGPGTRLTVL.

This chain links TRBV2 with TRBJ1-3, with 7 nucleotides matching TRBD1. V was pared by 7 bases and J by 1 base, with 7 bases of the junction left unmatched. Germline CDR1 reads SNHLY; CDR2 reads FYNNEI. CDR3 length: 15 residues. The CDR3 nucleotides are TGTGCCAGCACCCGACAGGGCTCATCTGGAAACACCATATATTTT. Translating gives CASTRQGSSGNTIYF.

V gene TRBV2 combines with J gene TRBJ1-1, with D tentatively TRBD1 (6 bases). Germline V gives CDR1 SNHLY, CDR2 FYNNEI. CDR3 length: 17 amino acids. Trimming pared 7 bases from V and 3 bases from J, leaving 24 bases between. CDR3 sequence: CASTAVLQGKGDTEAFF. Here the CDR3 DNA reads TGTGCCAGCACTGCGGTACTTCAGGGGAAGGGGGACACTGAAGCTTTCTTT.

The chain links TRBV15 to TRBJ1-4; a possible D gene is TRBD1 (6 bases). CDR1 is LNHNV and CDR2 is YYDKDF in the germline V gene (reference sequence). This CDR3 is 14 amino acids long. V lost 0 bases and J 8 bases, leaving 10 bases between the germline ends. This CDR3 is CATSRDRGAEKLFF. The CDR3 DNA follows: TGTGCCACCAGCAGAGACAGGGGAGCCGAAAAACTGTTTTTT.

The chain joins TRBV5-1 to TRBJ1-4; D remains unclear. Germline loops: CDR1 SGHRS, CDR2 YFSETQ. CDR3 length equals 14 residues. Trimming stripped 4 bases from V and 0 bases from J, with 7 bases between. CDR3 DNA sequence: TGCGCCAGCAGCATGGGTGCAACTAATGAAAAACTGTTTTTT. Amino acid sequence: CASSMGATNEKLFF.

The chain joins TRBV7-2 to TRBJ1-1, with 7 bases that match TRBD1. Per the germline V gene, CDR1 is SGHTA and CDR2 is FQGNSA. This CDR3 is 14 amino acids long. Trimming cost V 2 bases and J 5 bases; bases outside gene matches: 5. DNA for the CDR3: TGTGCCAGCAGCTTAACGAGGGGGCAAACTGAAGCTTTCTTT. The encoded protein is CASSLTRGQTEAFF.

The chain joins TRBV6-2 or TRBV6-3 to TRBJ2-3, with 10 bases identical to TRBD2. Germline CDR1 MNHEY, CDR2 SVGEGT. The V and J ends lost 6 bases and 2 bases, in that order; junction bases with no gene match: 8. CDR3 size: 16 residues. CDR3 loop: CASSTLAGGVTDTQYF. The CDR3 region has the DNA TGTGCCAGCAGCACATTAGCGGGGGGCGTCACAGATACGCAGTATTTT.

The rearrangement joins TRBV2 to TRBJ1-6, with no clear D. V lost 2 bases to trimming and J lost 7 bases, with 9 bases between them. The CDR3 covers 14 residues. CDR1 and CDR2 (germline): SNHLY, FYNNEI. CDR3 coding DNA: TGTGCCAGCAGTGAATCGACACCCAATTCACCCCTCCACTTT. This gives the protein CASSESTPNSPLHF.

The chain combines TRBV14 with TRBJ2-7, with 7 bases aligning to TRBD1. CDR1 and CDR2 (germline): SGHDN, FVKESK. Trimming removed 0 bases from V and 4 bases from J; junction bases left unmatched: 6. The CDR3 is made up of 15 amino acids. In nucleotides, the CDR3 is TGTGCCAGCAGCCAAGAAGACAGGGCGGATTACGAGCAGTACTTC. The encoded protein is CASSQEDRADYEQYF.

The chain is built from TRBV5-8 and TRBJ2-1, with 9 bases fitting TRBD1. Germline values: CDR1 SGHTS, CDR2 YDEGEE. The length of the CDR3 is 16 residues. The V gene end was trimmed by 3 bases and the J gene end by 8 bases; junction bases not matched to a gene: 12. The CDR3 nucleotides read TGTGCCAGCAGCTGGGGACAGGGCAGTCTTGGAGATGAGCAGTTCTTC. Translating gives CASSWGQGSLGDEQFF.

J is TRBJ2-7 and V is TRBV5-6, with 8 bases matching TRBD1. Trimming took 4 bases from V and 3 from J; bases not matched to a gene: 6. The V gene's germline CDR1 is SGHDT and CDR2 YYEEEE. The CDR3 covers 14 residues. The CDR3 here is CASSRRDRFYEQYF. The CDR3 nucleotides are TGTGCCAGCAGCCGACGGGACAGGTTCTACGAGCAGTACTTC.

The chain links TRBV4-1 to TRBJ1-1; D is ambiguous. The CDR3 runs 13 residues. The V gene lost 1 base and the J gene lost 4 bases, with 7 bases spanning the gap. The germline CDR1 and CDR2 sequences are MGHRA and YSYEKL. This chain's CDR3 is CASSQAPSTEAFF. The CDR3 DNA follows: TGCGCCAGCAGCCAAGCCCCATCCACTGAAGCTTTCTTT.

V and J are TRBV2 and TRBJ2-7; 7 bases match TRBD2. The ends lost 7 bases at V and 4 bases at J; junction bases unmatched: 7. Per germline, CDR1 SNHLY and CDR2 FYNNEI. The CDR3 is made up of 13 amino acids. CDR3 in amino acids: CASTMGGRYEQYF. The DNA for the CDR3 is TGTGCCAGCACCATGGGGGGGAGGTACGAGCAGTACTTC.

The genes are TRBV19 and TRBJ2-3, with 9 bases identical to TRBD2. Per the germline V gene, CDR1 is LNHDA and CDR2 is SQIVND (reference sequence). The V gene end was trimmed by 0 bases and the J gene end by 4 bases; junction bases not matched to a gene: 8. This CDR3 has 17 residues. CDR3 protein: CASSIEVWRGGADTQYF. In nucleotides, the CDR3 is TGTGCCAGTAGTATAGAAGTCTGGCGGGGGGGCGCAGATACGCAGTATTTT. Full variable domain (missing parts from reference TRBV19 and TRBJ2-3): DGGITQSPKYLFRKEGQNVTLSCEQNLNHDAMYWYRQDPGQGLRLIYYSQIVNDFQKGDIAEGYSVSREKKESFPLTVTSAQKNPTAFYLCASSIEVWRGGADTQYFGPGTRLTVL.

This rearrangement joins TRBV11-3 to TRBJ1-1; 7 nucleotides line up with TRBD1. The CDR3 runs 15 residues. Germline V CDR1 and CDR2: SGHNT, YENEEA. With V trimmed by 1 base and J by 4 bases, 6 bases remained unmatched. This chain's CDR3 is CASSLGGRQGTEAFF. DNA for the CDR3: TGTGCCAGCAGCTTAGGAGGGAGACAGGGCACTGAAGCTTTCTTT.

This clone was observed a handful of times. This chain uses TRBV20-1 with TRBJ1-1; no firm D call. The length of the CDR3 is 11 residues. Germline V gene data show CDR1 as DFQATT and CDR2 as SNEGSKA (reference sequence). CDR3 nucleotides: TGCAGCGGGGATGGAACGAGTGAAGCTTTCTTT. Residues: CSGDGTSEAFF.

Comments on this clone: At one end, the junction sequence differs from germline, possibly due to a read error. The genes are TRBV28 and TRBJ2-7; 7 nucleotides match TRBD2. CDR3 size: 12 residues. Germline V lookup: CDR1 MDHEN, CDR2 SYDVKM. In DNA, the CDR3 is TGCACAGGAGGGGAGGGGCCCTACGAGCAGTACTTC. It codes for CTGGEGPYEQYF.

The gene calls are TRBV4-2 and TRBJ1-2, with a possible D match to TRBD1 (5 bases). This CDR3 is 15 amino acids long. Germline values: CDR1 LGHNA, CDR2 YNFKEQ. V was pared by 1 base and J by 5 bases, with 14 bases between. CDR3 nucleotides: TGTGCCAGCAGCCAAGGCGCGGAGCAGGGTTATGGCTACACCTTC. This gives the protein CASSQGAEQGYGYTF.

The chain joins TRBV4-1 to TRBJ1-3, with unresolved D. The CDR3 has 13 amino acids. The germline V gene has CDR1 MGHRA and CDR2 YSYEKL. V lost 0 bases, J lost 12 bases, and 12 bases lay in between. The CDR3 DNA reads as TGCGCCAGCAGCCAAGAACTCCTAACGGGCATATATTTT. Its translation is CASSQELLTGIYF.